This entry features one TCR beta chain sequence. Its antigen is unknown. From germline, CDR1 is SEHNR and CDR2 FQNEAQ (reference sequence). The V gene lost 3 bases and the J gene lost 4 bases, with 9 bases spanning the gap. This CDR3 region has 13 residues. The entry originates in a study of cytomegalovirus exposure and HLA in healthy donors. Study-wide results and caveats: In vitro testing confirmed a few CMV-associated chains as specific for CMV antigens. Most TCR sequences were uncommon, yet certain public TCRs appeared in many donors. The classifier reportedly diagnosed cytomegalovirus status with high sensitivity and specificity.

Only in-frame clones appear in the TCRdb table, and some are missing; sequencing was by immunoSEQ multiplex PCR. The sample has some 130,000 clones, approximately 90% seen once. The chain carries TRBV7-9 and TRBJ1-1; D gene ambiguous. The sequencing sample was made of PBMCs. The receptor's source is a woman under 30 in good health and CMV-seropositive. The CDR3, as DNA: TGTGCCAGCAGCTTGGGCAGTGGCACTGAAGCTTTCTTT. It codes for CASSLGSGTEAFF. Based on the CDR3 plus reference TRBV7-9 and TRBJ1-1, the full variable domain is DTGVSQNPRHKITKRGQNVTFRCDPISEHNRLYWYRQTLGQGPEFLTYFQNEAQLEKSRLLSDRFSAERPKGSFSTLEIQRTEQGDSAMYLCASSLGSGTEAFFGQGTRLTVV.